The present T cell receptor (beta chain) was sequenced within a study of cytomegalovirus exposure and HLA in healthy donors. Across the study: The approximately 130 validation repertoires were reported in a later analysis to have been generated on the same platform as the roughly 630 first-cohort repertoires. Findings of the study overall: Reported results showed that the classifier diagnosed cytomegalovirus status with high specificity and sensitivity. Listed as cytomegalovirus-associated were 150 to 200 TCR beta chains. Rare TCR sequences dominated, though some public TCRs recurred in many donors.

Sequencing used immunoSEQ multiplex PCR; TCRdb keeps in-frame clones, though not all of them. The sample yields some 190,000 clones, roughly nine tenths seen once. In the case of this clone: What it recognizes is unknown.

The receptor was isolated from a man between 25 and 39 years old in good health and CMV-seropositive. Sequencing was performed on PBMCs.

In DNA, the CDR3 is TGTGCCAGCAGCCCAGGGATGCCCGGGGAGCTGTTTTTT. Translated, it gives CASSPGMPGELFF. The chain has TRBV7-6 and TRBJ2-2, with TRBD1 as a possible D gene (5 bases). Germline V gene data show CDR1 as SGHVS and CDR2 as FNYEAQ. Deletions cut 5 bases from V and 6 bases from J, with 10 bases between. The CDR3 contains 13 residues.